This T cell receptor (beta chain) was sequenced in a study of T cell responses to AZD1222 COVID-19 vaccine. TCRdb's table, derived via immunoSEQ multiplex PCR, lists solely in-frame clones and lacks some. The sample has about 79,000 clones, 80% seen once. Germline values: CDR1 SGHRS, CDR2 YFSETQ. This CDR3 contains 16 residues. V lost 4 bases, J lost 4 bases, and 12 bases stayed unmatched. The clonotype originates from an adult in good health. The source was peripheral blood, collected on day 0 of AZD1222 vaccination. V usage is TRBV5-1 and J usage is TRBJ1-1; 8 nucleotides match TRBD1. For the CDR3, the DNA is TGCGCCAGCAGCCCCCTTGGCGGACAGGGCGGCACTGAAGCTTTCTTT. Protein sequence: CASSPLGGQGGTEAFF.